The 32 T cell receptor beta chains listed next were all sequenced from one sample in a study of blood T cell repertoires in COVID-19. Assay: immunoSEQ multiplex PCR; the TCRdb copy retains only in-frame clones and omits some. The sample lists approximately 280,000 clones, roughly nine tenths seen once, with 6% in the top ten. Sequenced: PBMCs or T cells enriched from blood (not recorded which). The receptors derive from a woman aged 40 to 55 who had recovered from COVID-19.

The V call is TRBV28, the J call TRBJ1-2, with 10 bases aligning to TRBD1. J was trimmed by 4 bases and V by 5 bases; bases with no gene match: 7. This CDR3 contains 15 residues. Germline loops: CDR1 MDHEN, CDR2 SYDVKM. CDR3 loop: CASSSQDRGSYGYTF. CDR3 bases: TGTGCCAGCAGTAGCCAGGACAGGGGGTCCTATGGCTACACCTTC.

V gene TRBV23-1 combines with J gene TRBJ1-4, with 12 bases identical to TRBD1. TRBV23-1 carries the ORF label, with uncertain function. CDR3 length equals 20 residues. J lost 2 bases, V lost 2 bases, and 12 bases had no gene match. CDR3 sequence (DNA): TGCGCCAGCAGTCAAGAGGGCTGTAGGGACAGGGGGCAGACTAATGAAAAACTGTTTTTT. This codes for CASSQEGCRDRGQTNEKLFF.

The chain links TRBV9 to TRBJ1-2; D perhaps matches TRBD1 (6 bases). V was cut by 0 bases and J by 7 bases, with 19 bases left in between. Germline-derived CDR1 and CDR2 are SGDLS and YYNGEE. This CDR3 comprises 16 residues. The CDR3 sequence: CASSVATPPSRGGYTF. The CDR3 coding sequence is TGTGCCAGCAGCGTAGCTACACCTCCTAGCAGGGGTGGCTACACCTTC.

The chain carries TRBV19 and TRBJ1-5, with D maybe TRBD1 (6 bases). The CDR3 totals 12 residues. Trimming stripped 6 bases from V and 3 bases from J, with 6 bases between. Germline V gives CDR1 LNHDA, CDR2 SQIVND (reference sequence). This CDR3 is CASRGANQPQHF. CDR3 nucleotides: TGTGCCAGTAGGGGGGCCAATCAGCCCCAGCATTTT.

This clone appeared a few times. This chain uses TRBV7-9 with TRBJ2-7; 14 bases line up with TRBD2. With 4 bases clipped from V and 5 bases from J, the junction kept 4 bases outside the gene matches. The CDR3 has 15 amino acids. Germline V lookup: CDR1 SEHNR, CDR2 FQNEAQ (reference sequence). CDR3: CASSSPGLAGDEQYF. The CDR3 coding sequence is TGTGCCAGCAGCTCGCCGGGACTAGCGGGAGACGAGCAGTACTTC.

This clone was picked up a small number of times. The V call is TRBV5-5, the J call TRBJ1-2; no firm D call. From germline, CDR1 is SGHKS and CDR2 YYEKEE (reference sequence). Trimming cost V 0 bases and J 7 bases, with 10 bases left between them. This CDR3 has 13 residues. CDR3 protein: CASSLGSGGGYTF. DNA for the CDR3: TGTGCCAGCAGCTTGGGGTCCGGCGGTGGCTACACCTTC.

This chain joins TRBV5-1 and TRBJ2-1; D might be TRBD1 (5 bases). Germline loops: CDR1 SGHRS, CDR2 YFSETQ. V lost 5 bases, J lost 1 base, and 13 bases lay in between. There are 15 residues in the CDR3. The CDR3: CASRSDSPSYNEQFF. For the CDR3, the DNA is TGCGCCAGCAGGTCCGACAGCCCTTCCTACAATGAGCAGTTCTTC.

V and J are TRBV28 and TRBJ2-7, with D possibly matching TRBD2 (7 bases). CDR3 length equals 13 residues. Trimming removed 2 bases at V and 4 bases at J, with 9 bases between. Germline V gene data show CDR1 as MDHEN and CDR2 as SYDVKM. DNA for the CDR3: TGTGCCAGCAGTTTACGGGGGGCTTACGAGCAGTACTTC. It encodes CASSLRGAYEQYF.

V usage is TRBV7-2 and J usage is TRBJ2-7; 9 nucleotides align to TRBD2. V lost 5 bases and J lost 3; bases outside the gene matches: 14. Germline V gives CDR1 SGHTA, CDR2 FQGNSA. The CDR3 totals 17 residues. Here the CDR3 DNA reads TGTGCCAGCAGCCGGAGGGCGGGAGGGCTCATCAACTACGAGCAGTACTTC. Translated, it gives CASSRRAGGLINYEQYF.

This rearrangement joins TRBV7-9 to TRBJ2-3; TRBD2 matches at 8 bases. CDR1 is SEHNR and CDR2 is FQNEAQ in the germline V gene (reference sequence). The CDR3 consists of 17 residues. V lost 5 bases, J lost 2 bases, and 12 bases stayed unmatched. In DNA, the CDR3 is TGTGCCAGCAGCCAGAGGGGTAGCGGGACCATCACAGATACGCAGTATTTT. It yields the protein CASSQRGSGTITDTQYF. Complete variable domain (other parts from reference TRBV7-9 and TRBJ2-3): DTGVSQNPRHKITKRGQNVTFRCDPISEHNRLYWYRQTLGQGPEFLTYFQNEAQLEKSRLLSDRFSAERPKGSFSTLEIQRTEQGDSAMYLCASSQRGSGTITDTQYFGPGTRLTVL.

This chain links TRBV28 with TRBJ2-7; 9 positions match TRBD1. The J segment lost 3 bases and the V segment lost 6 bases, leaving 18 bases of the junction unmatched. Per the germline V gene, CDR1 is MDHEN and CDR2 is SYDVKM. The CDR3 is 18 amino acids. This CDR3 reads CASRPRGTGNLYLYEQYF. For the CDR3, the DNA is TGTGCCAGCAGACCGAGGGGGACAGGGAATTTATACCTCTACGAGCAGTACTTC.

This chain joins TRBV28 and TRBJ1-3, with D possibly TRBD1 on 5 matching bases. This CDR3 region has 17 residues. The V end lost 6 bases, the J end lost 0 bases, and 18 bases lay between the germline ends. Germline CDR1 reads MDHEN; CDR2 reads SYDVKM. CDR3 DNA: TGTGCCAGCAGCCACGGTGGGGCAGCCCACTCTGGAAACACCATATATTTT. It specifies CASSHGGAAHSGNTIYF.

V and J are TRBV28 and TRBJ1-3; TRBD1 agrees at 10 bases. Germline CDR1 and CDR2: MDHEN and SYDVKM. Trimming removed 7 bases from V and 5 bases from J; junction bases left unmatched: 5. The CDR3 length is 14 residues. The CDR3 sequence: CASTRGQGRNTIYF. The CDR3 DNA sequence: TGTGCCAGCACCCGGGGACAGGGGAGAAACACCATATATTTT.

V and J are TRBV3-1 (or the pseudogene TRBV3-2) and TRBJ2-1; D uncertain. The CDR3 sequence is 16 residues long. Trimming removed 2 bases from V and 0 bases from J, with 11 bases in between. From germline, CDR1 is LGHDT and CDR2 YNNKEL (reference sequence). The CDR3 DNA reads as TGTGCCAGCAGCCAATTGGAGCCAAGCTCCTACAATGAGCAGTTCTTC. Amino acids: CASSQLEPSSYNEQFF.

This sequence joins TRBV2 and TRBJ1-2; 7 bases align to TRBD1. Germline values: CDR1 SNHLY, CDR2 FYNNEI. V trimming: 5 bases; J trimming: 1 base; junction bases outside the gene matches: 7. The CDR3 runs to 15 residues. The CDR3 nucleotides read TGTGCCAGCAGTTTTAACAGGGGCGGTAACTATGGCTACACCTTC. Encoded protein: CASSFNRGGNYGYTF.

This clone was observed a single time. The CDR3: CASSLRTYYGYTF. The CDR3 nucleotides are TGTGCCAGCAGCCTTCGGACTTACTATGGCTACACCTTC. The V call is TRBV14, the J call TRBJ1-2; D remains unclear. This CDR3 contains 13 residues. The ends were cut back, 4 bases at V and 3 bases at J, with 9 bases in the middle. Germline V gene lookup returns CDR1 SGHDN and CDR2 FVKESK. Complete variable domain (other parts from reference TRBV14 and TRBJ1-2): EAGVTQFPSHSVIEKGQTVTLRCDPISGHDNLYWYRRVMGKEIKFLLHFVKESKQDESGMPNNRFLAERTGGTYSTLKVQPAELEDSGVYFCASSLRTYYGYTFGSGTRLTVV.

The chain is built from TRBV28 and TRBJ1-2, with D possibly matching TRBD1 (5 bases). Looked up from germline, CDR1 is MDHEN and CDR2 is SYDVKM. This CDR3 has 14 amino acids. V was trimmed by 4 bases and J by 2 bases, leaving 11 bases between them. The CDR3 is CASSSGLYNYGYTF. The CDR3, as DNA: TGTGCCAGCAGTTCAGGGTTATACAACTATGGCTACACCTTC.

The genes are TRBV11-1 and TRBJ2-5; 13 bases line up with TRBD2. CDR1 and CDR2 (germline): SGHAT, FQDESV (reference sequence). Unmatched junction bases numbered 4, after V lost 5 bases and J lost 1 base. This CDR3 contains 16 residues. Here the CDR3 DNA reads TGTGCCAGCAGCCCCGGACTAGCGGGAGTCCAAGAGACCCAGTACTTC. Translated, it gives CASSPGLAGVQETQYF.

The chain carries TRBV6-5 and TRBJ2-7, with D possibly matching TRBD2 (5 bases). The CDR3 has 10 residues. The germline V gene encodes CDR1 MNHEY and CDR2 SVGAGI. The ends were cut back, 8 bases at V and 4 bases at J, with 6 bases in the middle. Written as DNA, the CDR3 is TGTGCCAGCCCGGGGTACGAGCAGTACTTC. Translated, it gives CASPGYEQYF.

The sample holds one count of this clone. The chain links TRBV15 to TRBJ2-7; tentatively, D is TRBD1 (6 bases). V was pared by 5 bases and J by 5 bases, with 16 bases between. The CDR3 extends over 14 amino acids. Germline V gene lookup returns CDR1 LNHNV and CDR2 YYDKDF (reference sequence). CDR3 residues: CATSASGQSHEQYF. Here the CDR3 DNA reads TGTGCCACCAGCGCGAGCGGACAGTCCCACGAGCAGTACTTC.

This rearrangement joins TRBV30 to TRBJ2-3; TRBD2 matches at 10 bases. Germline V gives CDR1 GTSNPN, CDR2 SVGIG (reference sequence). This CDR3 comprises 16 residues. V shed 3 bases and J 5 bases; nucleotides not matched to a gene: 11. The CDR3 reads CAWSLGTSGIGDTQYF. The CDR3, as DNA: TGTGCCTGGAGCCTAGGAACTAGCGGGATTGGAGATACGCAGTATTTT.

The chain recombines TRBV27 with TRBJ2-7; 7 nucleotides align to TRBD2. CDR3 size: 15 residues. CDR1 and CDR2 (germline): MNHEY, SMNVEV (reference sequence). The trim removed 4 bases at V and 3 bases at J, leaving 9 bases unmatched. The CDR3 nucleotides read TGTGCCAGCAGTTCAACAGCGGGGCAGATCTACGAGCAGTACTTC. The encoded protein is CASSSTAGQIYEQYF.

This sequence joins TRBV6-2 or TRBV6-3 and TRBJ2-4, with D tentatively TRBD2 (6 bases). The germline V gene encodes CDR1 MNHEY and CDR2 SVGEGT. Trimming removed 2 bases at V and 5 bases at J, with 13 bases between. CDR3 length equals 15 residues. The CDR3 region is CASSYVGWGENIQYF. In DNA form, the CDR3 reads TGTGCCAGCAGTTACGTCGGCTGGGGGGAAAACATTCAGTACTTC.

V is TRBV24-1 and J is TRBJ2-3; 7 bases align to TRBD2. Germline V gene data show CDR1 as KGHDR and CDR2 as SFDVKD. CDR3 length: 15 residues. Trimming cost V 6 bases and J 2 bases; bases outside gene matches: 7. CDR3 coding DNA: TGTGCCACCAGTTTCGGCGGGAGTATCACAGATACGCAGTATTTT. Translating it yields CATSFGGSITDTQYF.

This rearrangement joins TRBV14 to TRBJ2-5, with unresolved D. Trimming removed 0 bases from V and 2 bases from J, with 4 bases in between. This CDR3 spans 13 amino acids. Germline V CDR1 and CDR2: SGHDN, FVKESK. DNA of the CDR3: TGTGCCAGCAGCCAAGATTATCAAGAGACCCAGTACTTC. This sequence encodes CASSQDYQETQYF.

The V call is TRBV6-2 or TRBV6-3, the J call TRBJ1-5; D unresolved. Germline CDR1 is MNHEY and CDR2 is SVGEGT. Trimming pared 7 bases from V and 5 bases from J, leaving 15 bases between. This CDR3 has 14 amino acids. CDR3 sequence reads: CASTPRGSYQPQHF. In nucleotides, the CDR3 is TGTGCCAGCACCCCCCGGGGTTCCTATCAGCCCCAGCATTTT.

The chain couples TRBV5-1 to TRBJ2-3, with D possibly being TRBD1 (5 bases). This CDR3 is built from 14 residues. Trimming took 0 bases from V and 4 from J, leaving 9 bases between them. Looked up from germline, CDR1 is SGHRS and CDR2 is YFSETQ. CDR3 amino acids: CASSLVQGADTQYF. DNA of the CDR3: TGCGCCAGCAGCTTGGTCCAGGGTGCAGATACGCAGTATTTT.

The chain is built from TRBV5-1 and TRBJ2-5, with a weak D call TRBD2 (6 bases). Germline lookup yields CDR1 SGHRS and CDR2 YFSETQ. The CDR3 contains 14 residues. V shed 4 bases and J shed 5 bases, with 15 bases lying between them. The CDR3 loop is CASSPDYPWETQYF. CDR3 DNA sequence: TGCGCCAGCAGCCCGGACTACCCGTGGGAGACCCAGTACTTC.

The chain couples TRBV11-2 to TRBJ2-4; 7 nucleotides agree with TRBD2. V lost 5 bases to trimming and J lost 10 bases; unmatched junction nucleotides: 20. Germline lookup yields CDR1 SGHAT and CDR2 FQNNGV. This CDR3 contains 17 residues. CDR3 nucleotides: TGTGCCAGCAGCACCCGGCCACTAGCGACCGCAGCCGGGATTCAGTACTTC. This gives the protein CASSTRPLATAAGIQYF.

V gene TRBV2 combines with J gene TRBJ1-6; 10 nucleotides align to TRBD1. The germline CDR1 and CDR2 sequences are SNHLY and FYNNEI. Germline trimming cut 6 bases from V and 10 bases from J; bases unmatched to any gene: 9. The CDR3 loop spans 15 amino acids. Here the CDR3 DNA reads TGTGCCAGCAGAAAAGGACAGGGGGGAGGCTCACCCCTCCACTTT. This gives the protein CASRKGQGGGSPLHF.

The chain employs TRBV9 and TRBJ2-7, with unresolved D. CDR1 is SGDLS, CDR2 YYNGEE, per germline. CDR3 length equals 15 residues. The V end lost 2 bases, the J end lost 3 bases, and 15 bases lay between the germline ends. CDR3 loop: CASSVEPTSSYEQYF. For the CDR3, the DNA is TGTGCCAGCAGCGTCGAACCCACCTCTAGCTACGAGCAGTACTTC.

The chain recombines TRBV2 with TRBJ2-5; 11 positions match TRBD2. Germline loops: CDR1 SNHLY, CDR2 FYNNEI. This CDR3 region has 16 residues. J gave up 0 bases and V 6 bases, and 6 bases lay outside the gene matches. The CDR3 reads CASRGGLAAYQETQYF. The CDR3 DNA reads TGTGCCAGCAGGGGGGGACTAGCGGCTTACCAAGAGACCCAGTACTTC.